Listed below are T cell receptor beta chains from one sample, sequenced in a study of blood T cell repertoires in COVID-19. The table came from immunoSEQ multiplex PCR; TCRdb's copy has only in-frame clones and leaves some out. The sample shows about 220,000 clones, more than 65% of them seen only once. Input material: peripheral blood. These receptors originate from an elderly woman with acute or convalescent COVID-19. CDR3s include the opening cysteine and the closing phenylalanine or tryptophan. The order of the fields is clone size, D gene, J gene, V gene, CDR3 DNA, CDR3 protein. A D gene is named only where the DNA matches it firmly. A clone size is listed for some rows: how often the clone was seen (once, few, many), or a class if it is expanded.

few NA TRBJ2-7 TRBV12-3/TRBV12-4 TGTGCCAGCACCTTGGATGCCGGAGGCGAGCAGTACTTC CASTLDAGGEQYF
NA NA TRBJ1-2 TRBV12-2 TGTGCAAGTCGCTTAGTGTTACAGGGGAACTATGGCTACACCTTC CASRLVLQGNYGYTF
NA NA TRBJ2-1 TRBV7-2 TGTGCCAGCAGCTTAGGCGGTACATGGAACAATGAGCAGTTCTTC CASSLGGTWNNEQFF
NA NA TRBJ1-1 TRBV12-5 TGTGCTAGTGGTTTGAGTTCGGGATGGAACACTGAAGCTTTCTTT CASGLSSGWNTEAFF
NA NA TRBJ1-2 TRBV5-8 TGTGCCAGCAGCTTCGGTCTCTATGGCTACACCTTC CASSFGLYGYTF
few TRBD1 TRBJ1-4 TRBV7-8 TGTGCCAGCAGCTTAACCGGGACAGTGTCCGAAAAACTGTTTTTT CASSLTGTVSEKLFF
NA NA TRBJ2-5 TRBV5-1 TGCGCCAGCAGCGGGGGCCAACCAGAGGAGACCCAGTACTTC CASSGGQPEETQYF
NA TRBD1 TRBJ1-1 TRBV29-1 TGCAGCGTTCACAGGGGGCGGACTGAAGCTTTCTTT CSVHRGRTEAFF
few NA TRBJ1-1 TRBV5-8 TGTGCCAGCAGCTTGGGAGTTAAGAAGAACACTGAAGCTTTCTTT CASSLGVKKNTEAFF
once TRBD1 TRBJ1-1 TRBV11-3 TGTGCCAGCAGCCAACTACAGGGGGGAACTGAAGCTTTCTTT CASSQLQGGTEAFF
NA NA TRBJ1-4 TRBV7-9 TGTGCCAGCACGAAATCGACAGGCGAAAAACTGTTTTTT CASTKSTGEKLFF
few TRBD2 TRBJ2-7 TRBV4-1 TGCGCCAGCAGCCCCCTGATTAGCGGGGCGAGCTCCTACGAGCAGTACTTC CASSPLISGASSYEQYF
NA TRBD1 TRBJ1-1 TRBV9 TGTGCCAGCAGCGTATTCGCGCAGGGGGCTTATGGAGCTTTCTTT CASSVFAQGAYGAFF
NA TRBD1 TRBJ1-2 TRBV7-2 TGTGCCAGCAGCCCAAATCAGGGGGCTGGGTATGGCTACACCTTC CASSPNQGAGYGYTF
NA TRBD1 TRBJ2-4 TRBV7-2 TGTGCCAGCAGCTTAGGATACCCAGGACAGGGGACAAACATTCAGTACTTC CASSLGYPGQGTNIQYF
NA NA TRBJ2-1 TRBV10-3 TGTGCCATCAGTGAGTTAGGGGTATCCTACAATGAGCAGTTCTTC CAISELGVSYNEQFF
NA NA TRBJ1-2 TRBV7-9 TGTGCCAGCAGCTTAACAAGACAGGCGTGGACCTTC CASSLTRQAWTF
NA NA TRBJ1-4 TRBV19 TGTGCCGCTAGCCTAACGGGGGGGACTAATGAAAAACTGTTTTTT CAASLTGGTNEKLFF
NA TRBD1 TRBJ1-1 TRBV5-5 TGTGCCAGCAGCTCTCATGAGACAGGGAGGTGGTGGACTGAAGCTTTCTTT CASSSHETGRWWTEAFF
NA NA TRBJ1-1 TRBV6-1 TGTGCCAGCAGTGAAGCCCCGGTCGCTGAAGCTTTCTTT CASSEAPVAEAFF